This T cell receptor (beta chain) was profiled in a study of CD8+ T cells in alopecia areata. Overall study findings and caveats: Sequencing of scalp samples also captures resident alphabeta T cells of normal skin. Having just one nonresponder leaves the connection between baseline CD8+ expansion and response unresolved.

Specified treatment: oral pan-JAK inhibitor, 5-10 mg twice daily. Investigators sorted PBMCs to obtain both CD4+ and CD8+ T cells. The sequencing template was cDNA reverse transcribed from extracted RNA. Generated by immunoSEQ multiplex PCR, the TCRdb table keeps only in-frame clones and is missing some. The sample has fewer than 250,000 clones, approximately 57% seen once. To note about this clone: Its matching antigen is unknown.

V lost 7 bases and J lost 3, with 18 bases in between. The CDR3 has 15 residues. Germline CDR1 reads SEHNR; CDR2 reads FQNEAQ (reference sequence). This rearrangement joins TRBV7-9 to TRBJ1-2; D not resolved. The sequences come from CD4+ T cells sorted from blood, collected at week 24, from a patient treated with tofacitinib. The TCR was taken from a human donor with alopecia areata. Here the CDR3 reads CASTVKVGADYGYTF. CDR3 sequence (DNA): TGTGCCAGCACCGTGAAAGTCGGTGCGGACTATGGCTACACCTTC.